The sequence of this TCR beta chain was determined in a study of vaccination and CD4 T cells after COVID-19. Study-level information: Six male and four female convalescents took part, two of them Hispanic. Stimuli were overlapping spike peptide pools of SARS-CoV-2 and three common cold coronaviruses (HCoV-NL63, HCoV-OC43, HCoV-229E).

The Oncomine TCR Beta short-read assay sequenced DNA from cultured CD4+ T cells. A single record per CDR3 protein comes from TCRdb applying MiXCR to the PCR reads. Of around 10,000 distinct CDR3 sequences in the sample, 60% were seen once. CDR1 SNHLY and CDR2 FYNNEI come from the germline V gene. V dropped 7 bases and J dropped 7 bases, with 19 bases sitting between them. The CDR3 sequence is 14 residues long. About this clonotype itself: Antigen: not known.

Stated treatment: roughly 10-day PBMC culture with coronavirus spike peptide pools or control peptides (ViraFEST assay). The chain is built from TRBV2 and TRBJ1-2; the D is unclear. The clonotype originates from a human donor with COVID-19. Source: cultured CD4+ T cells from blood, taken after SARS-CoV-2 vaccination. The chain's CDR3 is CASTFLPGGFGYTF. CDR3 bases: TGTGCCAGCACCTTCCTCCCCGGAGGGTTTGGCTACACCTTC.